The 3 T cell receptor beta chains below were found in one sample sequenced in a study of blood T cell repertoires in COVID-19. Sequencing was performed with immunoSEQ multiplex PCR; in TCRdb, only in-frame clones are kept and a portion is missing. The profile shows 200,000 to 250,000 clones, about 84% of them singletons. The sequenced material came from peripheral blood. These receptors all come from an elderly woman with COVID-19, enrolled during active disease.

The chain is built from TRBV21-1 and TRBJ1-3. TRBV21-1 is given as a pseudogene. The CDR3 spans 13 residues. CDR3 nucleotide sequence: TGTGCCAGCAGCTCGGGGATTGGAAACACCATATATTTT. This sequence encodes CASSSGIGNTIYF.

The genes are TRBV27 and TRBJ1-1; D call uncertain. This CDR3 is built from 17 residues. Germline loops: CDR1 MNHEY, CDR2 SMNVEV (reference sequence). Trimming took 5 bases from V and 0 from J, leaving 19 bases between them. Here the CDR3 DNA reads TGTGCCAGCAGTCCTACCCGGCAGGCCCGTATGAACACTGAAGCTTTCTTT. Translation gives CASSPTRQARMNTEAFF.

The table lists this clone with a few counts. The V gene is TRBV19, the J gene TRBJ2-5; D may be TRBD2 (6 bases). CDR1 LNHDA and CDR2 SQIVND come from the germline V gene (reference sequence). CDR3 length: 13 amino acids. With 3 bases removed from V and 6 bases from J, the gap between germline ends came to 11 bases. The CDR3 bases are TGTGCCAGTAGTATGGGACTCGGGAAGACCCAGTACTTC. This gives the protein CASSMGLGKTQYF.